This T cell receptor beta chain was recorded in a study of human T cells and chemical hapten exposure. The wider study: Patients, predominantly female, presented with alopecia areata, totalis or universalis.

TCRdb reprocessed the RACE reads with MiXCR, giving one entry per CDR3 protein. The sample yields 300,000 to 450,000 distinct CDR3 sequences, 4% to 6% seen once. There are 15 residues in the CDR3. Germline assignment: CDR1 SQVTM and CDR2 ANQGSEA. J gave up 9 bases and V 3 bases, and 10 bases lay outside the gene matches. This clonotype was recorded many times. Its specificity is not known. Sample time point: pre-sensitization, week 0. Indicated treatment: therapeutic diphenylcyclopropenone sensitization with weekly scalp DPC. Study-wide results and limits: No alteration of TCRs above 1 in 1000 frequency was seen with DPC sensitization. Controls formed significantly fewer large CDR3 similarity clusters than expanded TCRs did.

Sequenced here: whole blood, sampled in connection with sensitization to the hapten diphenylcyclopropenone (DPC). This chain connects TRBV29-1 to TRBJ2-1; 11 bases align to TRBD2. The clonotype was recovered from a woman aged 45-60 years with alopecia areata. Some clones in this sample may be carry-over from other donors' samples. CDR3 DNA: TGCAGCGTTGATACGGTAGCGGGAGGGCCGGGTGAGCAGTTCTTC. Protein product: CSVDTVAGGPGEQFF.